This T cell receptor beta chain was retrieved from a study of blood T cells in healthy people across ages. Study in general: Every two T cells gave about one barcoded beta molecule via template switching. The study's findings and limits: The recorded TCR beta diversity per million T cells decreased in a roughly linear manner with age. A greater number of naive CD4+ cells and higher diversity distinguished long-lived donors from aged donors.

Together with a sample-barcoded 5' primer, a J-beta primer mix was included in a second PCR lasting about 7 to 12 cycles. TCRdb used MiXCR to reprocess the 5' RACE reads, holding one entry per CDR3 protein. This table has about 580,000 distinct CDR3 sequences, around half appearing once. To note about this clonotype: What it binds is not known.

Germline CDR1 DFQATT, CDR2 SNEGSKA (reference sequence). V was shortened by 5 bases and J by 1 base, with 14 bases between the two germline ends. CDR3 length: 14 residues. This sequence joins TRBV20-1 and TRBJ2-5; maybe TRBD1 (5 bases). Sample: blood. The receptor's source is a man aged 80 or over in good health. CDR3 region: CSARQQERQETQYF. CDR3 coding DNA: TGCAGTGCTCGACAGCAGGAACGCCAAGAGACCCAGTACTTC.